The T cell receptor beta chain described here comes from a study of shared clonotypes between healthy human individuals. Study outcomes and limitations: Among non-shared clonotypes, generation probabilities were lower than among those shared by all four donors. Sampling included only blood; tissue repertoires likely differ. The study found about 5% of naive CD4 clonotypes shared across a handful of donors.

Clones were sequenced by immunoSEQ multiplex PCR, and TCRdb holds only the in-frame ones, with some missing. The sample carries approximately 1.9 million clones, about 94% recorded once. The length of the CDR3 is 15 residues. The germline gives CDR1 LNHDA, CDR2 SQIVND (reference sequence). The ends were cut back, 1 base at V and 0 bases at J, with 10 bases in the middle. Naivety among CD8 cells was defined by CD45RO negativity and positive CCR7 selection, thereby excluding terminally differentiated effector memory CD45RA+ cells. All of the donors resided in Nashville, Tennessee, and each was a Caucasian adult. About this clone itself: Antigen: not known.

This sequence originates from a man younger than 30 in good health. Some clones in this sample may be carry-over from other donors' samples. The J gene is TRBJ2-7, the V gene TRBV19; D remains ambiguous. Sequencing was done on a sample of naive CD8+ T cells from PBMCs. The DNA for the CDR3 is TGTGCCAGTAGTATAGTTGGAGACACCTCCTACGAGCAGTACTTC. Encoded protein: CASSIVGDTSYEQYF. The full variable domain, in which reference TRBV19 and TRBJ2-7 provide the parts outside the CDR3, is DGGITQSPKYLFRKEGQNVTLSCEQNLNHDAMYWYRQDPGQGLRLIYYSQIVNDFQKGDIAEGYSVSREKKESFPLTVTSAQKNPTAFYLCASSIVGDTSYEQYFGPGTRLTVT.